This T cell receptor beta chain was sequenced for a study of shared clonotypes between healthy human individuals (dated by TCRdb to about 2020). With respect to the entire study: The cohort included three men and a couple of women between 18 and 49 years of age. For each donor, three plates each were used for CD4 naive and CD4 memory, two plates were used for CD8 naive, and one plate was used for CD8 memory. The study deeply sequenced blood TCR repertoires of several healthy adults to estimate repertoire size and the extent of clonotype sharing between individuals. To increase sequencing depth and limit assay-specific biases, different laboratories used diverse techniques to prepare libraries and sequence TCR repertoires. Leukapheresis yielded between about 0.94 and 9 billion PBMCs per donor. Beyond this particular receptor, the publication reports: Rarefaction of sorted-subset datasets indicated incomplete sequencing despite the large sequencing depth. The small number of donors limited the genetic and exposure-history diversity represented. Naive subsets generally had larger estimated clonotype richness than memory subsets did. Compared with non-shared clonotypes, clonotypes shared by all four sorted-subset donors had higher generation probabilities. Sampling was limited to blood, and TCR repertoires in tissue likely differ from TCR repertoires in blood. Based on pairwise subsampling, the degree of clonotype sharing among donors was expected to be affected by sequencing depth. When several donors were compared, the shared fraction of clonotypes was around 5% for naive CD4, around 4% for naive CD8, roughly 2.5% for memory CD4, and less than 0.5% for memory CD8.

Donors were healthy HIV-negative adults with no recently reported acute infections or vaccinations. All donors were Caucasian adults living in Nashville, Tennessee, USA. CD4+ T cells were enriched through magnetic negative selection, after which naive cells were positively selected on CD45RA and the remaining negative fraction served as the memory subset. Blood was obtained by leukapheresis, after which PBMCs were separated by Ficoll-Histopaque density gradient centrifugation and cryopreserved in liquid nitrogen vapor phase. Analytical flow cytometry was used to check the purity and quantity of each magnetically sorted T cell population. Genomic DNA was isolated from each sorted fraction and quantified by UV absorbance on a Nanodrop 2000c. Comment on this clone: The antigen it binds to is not known. It has no much larger one-base neighbor in the sample; base qualities were not kept.

TCR CDR3 regions were amplified from genomic DNA by multiplex PCR using the deep immunoSEQ assay. Genomic DNA extracted from each cell subset was distributed evenly over all wells of several immunoSEQ 96-well plates, and each plate served as one replicate. For sorted subsets, each replicate PCR was loaded with approximately 200 ng genomic DNA, equivalent to 25,000 to 30,000 T cell genomes. The purified libraries were quantified using a Qubit 3.0 fluorometer, sized with a Bioanalyzer 2100, and then quantified again using the KAPA Library Quantification kit. A separate single-read 150-cycle Illumina NextSeq 550 flow cell was used to sequence each immunoSEQ 96-well plate. From the authors' description of their analysis: Because the immunoSEQ output held only junctional sequences and lacked quality scores, the filtering could not match the filtering applied to full-length reads. To assign V/J genes and CDR3, sequences were annotated against IMGT germline references using PyIR, a Python wrapper for IgBLAST v1.9. Reads with weak V/J assignments (E-value above 1e-6), missing CDR3, stop codons, out-of-frame junctions, or ambiguous translated residues were removed. V3J clonotypes were defined as sequences sharing an identical inferred V gene, J gene, and CDR3 amino acid sequence. Percentage overlap between repertoires was calculated by dividing the number of shared unique clonotypes by the size of the smaller repertoire. Richness of each repertoire was evaluated using RTK rarefaction, the Chao1 estimator, and Recon v2.1 estimates of unobserved clonotypes. Generation probabilities for all TCRbeta clonotypes obtained by the gDNA method from a handful of donors were computed using OLGA. TCRdb limited this immuneACCESS table to in-frame rearrangements with V and J called. A share of clones is missing; checked studies link under half to unresolved V genes, and the rest is unexplained. Clonal size and the V and J genes are those of that table, whereas D and trimming came from the DNA. This sample has around 2,000,000 clones in its table, and 85% to 95% of those were observed once. In total, the top ten clones hold roughly 0.13% of the sample.

The germline V gene gives CDR1 as MDHEN and CDR2 as SYDVKM. The CDR3 runs 16 residues from the cysteine to the phenylalanine. Only the CDR3 portion is preserved as DNA: 48 bases, with reading frame beginning at the first base. V and J are truncated by 3 bases and 3 bases respectively, leaving an intervening sequence of 12 bases. The sample taken for sequencing was naive CD4+ T cells sorted from blood. This specimen's cell subset or site label, interpreted: CD45RA+ positively selected. The rearrangement combines TRBV28 with TRBJ1-6, with the D gene not confidently named. This TCR was sampled from a man between 18 and 35 years old in good health. The sequenced DNA is TGTGCCAGCAGTTTGAGAGGGAACAACTATAATTCACCCCTCCACTTT. This encodes CASSLRGNNYNSPLHF.